The rows below give T cell receptor beta chains drawn from one sample of a study. Each CDR3 protein gets one entry after TCRdb re-called the 5' RACE reads with MiXCR. The table lists about 40,000 distinct CDR3 sequences, roughly 20% of them singletons, with roughly 4.5% in the top ten. The specimen sequenced was Tregs sorted from a lymph node. The receptors were sampled from a female donor with breast cancer. The conserved cysteine and the conserved F or W are not part of the CDR3 here. The size field is filled for only some rows; it gives once, few, many or a size class.

cdr3_aa: ASSEQGAWTEAF
clone_size: NA
v_call: TRBV27
j_call: TRBJ1-1

cdr3_aa: ASSERWRNAPYNEQF
clone_size: NA
v_call: TRBV6-1
j_call: TRBJ2-1

cdr3_aa: ASSQEVVAYRQETQY
clone_size: few
v_call: TRBV4-1
j_call: TRBJ2-5

cdr3_aa: AISVGLAGGSSGANVLT
clone_size: few
v_call: TRBV10-3
j_call: TRBJ2-6

cdr3_aa: ASSSPPGYEQY
clone_size: many
v_call: TRBV5-4
j_call: TRBJ2-7

cdr3_aa: ASGPGQDGVEAF
clone_size: few
v_call: TRBV12-5
j_call: TRBJ1-1

cdr3_aa: SAIPLTGAKTQY
clone_size: NA
v_call: TRBV20-1
j_call: TRBJ2-5

cdr3_aa: ASSLVRSQGESRYSPLH
clone_size: few
v_call: TRBV5-1
j_call: TRBJ1-6

cdr3_aa: ASSDSGGYNEQF
clone_size: many
v_call: TRBV2
j_call: TRBJ2-1

cdr3_aa: ASSQDQPGVGNEQF
clone_size: many
v_call: TRBV4-1
j_call: TRBJ2-1

cdr3_aa: ASSLDGTGSYEQY
clone_size: many
v_call: TRBV5-1
j_call: TRBJ2-7

cdr3_aa: ASTLRIGDIQY
clone_size: few
v_call: TRBV21-1
j_call: TRBJ2-4

cdr3_aa: AGSRTGQSNQPQH
clone_size: NA
v_call: TRBV9
j_call: TRBJ1-5

cdr3_aa: ASSFGLAGEQF
clone_size: many
v_call: TRBV6-2/TRBV6-3
j_call: TRBJ2-1

cdr3_aa: ASSPPANVLT
clone_size: many
v_call: TRBV12-3/TRBV12-4
j_call: TRBJ2-6

cdr3_aa: ASSVTSGSSAEQF
clone_size: many
v_call: TRBV7-3
j_call: TRBJ2-1

cdr3_aa: ASSYTAGAPDTQY
clone_size: NA
v_call: TRBV6-5
j_call: TRBJ2-3

cdr3_aa: ASSERDRNTGELF
clone_size: few
v_call: TRBV6-1
j_call: TRBJ2-2

cdr3_aa: ASSESTAASQETQY
clone_size: NA
v_call: TRBV10-1
j_call: TRBJ2-5

cdr3_aa: AGSLMTESSYEQY
clone_size: NA
v_call: TRBV12-3/TRBV12-4
j_call: TRBJ2-7

cdr3_aa: ASNPRDSSYEQY
clone_size: NA
v_call: TRBV6-5
j_call: TRBJ2-7

cdr3_aa: ASSSNQGVISYEQY
clone_size: many
v_call: TRBV7-9
j_call: TRBJ2-7

cdr3_aa: ASSRGRPPDTQY
clone_size: few
v_call: TRBV2
j_call: TRBJ2-3

cdr3_aa: ASSQERQGQGEQY
clone_size: NA
v_call: TRBV4-1
j_call: TRBJ2-7

cdr3_aa: ASSPASGHLRNTDTQY
clone_size: few
v_call: TRBV18
j_call: TRBJ2-3

cdr3_aa: ASRVPWGSNQPQH
clone_size: few
v_call: TRBV28
j_call: TRBJ1-5

cdr3_aa: ASSLAGYNQPQH
clone_size: many
v_call: TRBV12-3/TRBV12-4
j_call: TRBJ1-5

cdr3_aa: SANDREPWRFGNSPLH
clone_size: many
v_call: TRBV20-1
j_call: TRBJ1-6

cdr3_aa: ASSFIGTATGYT
clone_size: NA
v_call: TRBV7-2
j_call: TRBJ1-2

cdr3_aa: ANSLEGGRGPVEQY
clone_size: NA
v_call: TRBV7-9
j_call: TRBJ2-7

cdr3_aa: ASSQPGQGAGYNEQF
clone_size: few
v_call: TRBV14
j_call: TRBJ2-1

cdr3_aa: KTRQGLNEKLF
clone_size: many
v_call: TRBV20-1
j_call: TRBJ1-4

cdr3_aa: ASSPGAGANVLT
clone_size: NA
v_call: TRBV18
j_call: TRBJ2-6

cdr3_aa: ASSQDIRAVREQY
clone_size: NA
v_call: TRBV4-1
j_call: TRBJ2-7

cdr3_aa: ASSWAWGVTNEQF
clone_size: NA
v_call: TRBV7-2
j_call: TRBJ2-1

cdr3_aa: ASSFQGAPGNEQF
clone_size: few
v_call: TRBV5-1
j_call: TRBJ2-1

cdr3_aa: ASSVIANTGELF
clone_size: few
v_call: TRBV18
j_call: TRBJ2-2

cdr3_aa: ATRPVGTGEAYSNQPQH
clone_size: many
v_call: TRBV15
j_call: TRBJ1-5

cdr3_aa: ASSPGQGNTEAF
clone_size: NA
v_call: TRBV2
j_call: TRBJ1-1

cdr3_aa: SAGHLLAGGSDTQY
clone_size: NA
v_call: TRBV20-1
j_call: TRBJ2-3